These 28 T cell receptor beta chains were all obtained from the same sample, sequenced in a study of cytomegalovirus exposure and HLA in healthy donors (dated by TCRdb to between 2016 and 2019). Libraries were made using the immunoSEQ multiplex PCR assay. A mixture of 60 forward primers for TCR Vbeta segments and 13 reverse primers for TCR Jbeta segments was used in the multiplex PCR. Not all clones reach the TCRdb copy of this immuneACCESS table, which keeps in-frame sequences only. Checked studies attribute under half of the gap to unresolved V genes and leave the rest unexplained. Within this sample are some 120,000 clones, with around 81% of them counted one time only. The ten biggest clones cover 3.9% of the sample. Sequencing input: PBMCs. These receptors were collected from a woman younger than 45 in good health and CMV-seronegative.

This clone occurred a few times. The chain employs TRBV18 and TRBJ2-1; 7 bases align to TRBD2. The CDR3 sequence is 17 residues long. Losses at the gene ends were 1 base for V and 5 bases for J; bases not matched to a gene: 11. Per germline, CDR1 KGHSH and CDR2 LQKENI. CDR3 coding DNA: TGTGCCAGCTCACCACGTCAAGCGTCTAGCGGAAACAATGAGCAGTTCTTC. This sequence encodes CASSPRQASSGNNEQFF.

DNA for the CDR3: TGTGCCAGCGAGACCGGGACAGGGGGCGGTCAGCCCCAGCATTTT. Its protein product is CASETGTGGGQPQHF. The V and J genes are TRBV28 and TRBJ1-5, with 12 nucleotides matching TRBD1. J was trimmed by 6 bases and V by 8 bases; bases with no gene match: 8. Germline CDR1 reads MDHEN; CDR2 reads SYDVKM. The CDR3 covers 15 residues.

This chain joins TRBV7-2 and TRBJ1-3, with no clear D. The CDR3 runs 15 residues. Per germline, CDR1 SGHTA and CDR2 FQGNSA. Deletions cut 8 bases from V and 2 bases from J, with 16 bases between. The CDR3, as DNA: TGTGCCAGCGGCCAAACAACCGCGGCTGGAAACACCATATATTTT. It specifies CASGQTTAAGNTIYF.

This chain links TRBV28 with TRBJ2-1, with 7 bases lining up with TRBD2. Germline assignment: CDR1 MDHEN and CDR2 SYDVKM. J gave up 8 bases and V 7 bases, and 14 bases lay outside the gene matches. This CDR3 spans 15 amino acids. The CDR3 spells CASTPLTGGSHEQFF. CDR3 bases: TGTGCCAGCACTCCCCTAACGGGAGGATCCCATGAGCAGTTCTTC.

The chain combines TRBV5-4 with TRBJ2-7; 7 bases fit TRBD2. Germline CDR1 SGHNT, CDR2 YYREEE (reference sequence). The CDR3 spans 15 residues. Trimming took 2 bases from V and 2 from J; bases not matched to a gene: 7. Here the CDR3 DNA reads TGTGCCAGCAGCTTTGGCGGGAGTTCCCCCTACGAGCAGTACTTC. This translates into CASSFGGSSPYEQYF. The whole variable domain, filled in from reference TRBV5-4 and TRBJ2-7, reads ETGVTQSPTHLIKTRGQQVTLRCSSQSGHNTVSWYQQALGQGPQFIFQYYREEENGRGNFPPRFSGLQFPNYSSELNVNALELDDSALYLCASSFGGSSPYEQYFGPGTRLTVT.

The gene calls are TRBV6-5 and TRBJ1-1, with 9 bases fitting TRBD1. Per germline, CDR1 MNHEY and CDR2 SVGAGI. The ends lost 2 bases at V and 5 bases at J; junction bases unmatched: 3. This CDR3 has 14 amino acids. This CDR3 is CASSYPGTGTEAFF. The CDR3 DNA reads TGTGCCAGCAGTTACCCGGGGACAGGGACTGAAGCTTTCTTT.

This chain's CDR3 is CASSSHGGTSTDTQYF. The CDR3 nucleotides read TGTGCCAGCAGCTCCCATGGGGGGACTAGCACAGATACGCAGTATTTT. The chain joins TRBV11-2 to TRBJ2-3, with D tentatively TRBD2 (6 bases). CDR1 is SGHAT, CDR2 FQNNGV, per germline. Trimming took off 4 bases at V and 0 bases at J, with 14 bases between the two ends. The CDR3 has 16 residues.

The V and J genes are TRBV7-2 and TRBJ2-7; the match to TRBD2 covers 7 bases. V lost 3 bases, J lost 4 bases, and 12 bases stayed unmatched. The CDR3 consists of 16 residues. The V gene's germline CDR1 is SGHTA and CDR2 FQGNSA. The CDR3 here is CASSFDARLAVYEQYF. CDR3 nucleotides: TGTGCCAGCAGCTTTGACGCCCGACTAGCAGTTTACGAGCAGTACTTC. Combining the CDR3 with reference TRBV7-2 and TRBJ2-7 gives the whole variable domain GAGVSQSPSNKVTEKGKDVELRCDPISGHTALYWYRQSLGQGLEFLIYFQGNSAPDKSGLPSDRFSAERTGGSVSTLTIQRTQQEDSAVYLCASSFDARLAVYEQYFGPGTRLTVT.

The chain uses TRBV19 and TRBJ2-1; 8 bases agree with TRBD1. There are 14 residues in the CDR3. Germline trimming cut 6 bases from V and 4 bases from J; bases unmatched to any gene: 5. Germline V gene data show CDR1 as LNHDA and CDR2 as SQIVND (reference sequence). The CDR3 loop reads CASSPTGGYNEQFF. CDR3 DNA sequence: TGTGCCAGTAGCCCTACAGGGGGTTACAATGAGCAGTTCTTC.

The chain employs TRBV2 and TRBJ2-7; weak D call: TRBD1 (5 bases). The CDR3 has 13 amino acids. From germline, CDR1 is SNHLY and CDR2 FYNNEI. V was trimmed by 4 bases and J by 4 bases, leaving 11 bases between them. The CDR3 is CASSALDSYEQYF. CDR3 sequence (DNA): TGTGCCAGCAGTGCCTTAGACAGTTACGAGCAGTACTTC. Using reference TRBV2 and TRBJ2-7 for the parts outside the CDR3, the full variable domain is EPEVTQTPSHQVTQMGQEVILRCVPISNHLYFYWYRQILGQKVEFLVSFYNNEISEKSEIFDDQFSVERPDGSNFTLKIRSTKLEDSAMYFCASSALDSYEQYFGPGTRLTVT.

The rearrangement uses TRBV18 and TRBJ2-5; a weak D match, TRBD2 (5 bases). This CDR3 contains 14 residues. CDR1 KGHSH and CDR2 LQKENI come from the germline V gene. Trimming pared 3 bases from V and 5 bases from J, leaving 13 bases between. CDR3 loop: CASSPLRDGETQYF. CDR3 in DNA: TGTGCCAGCTCACCCTTGAGGGATGGGGAGACCCAGTACTTC.

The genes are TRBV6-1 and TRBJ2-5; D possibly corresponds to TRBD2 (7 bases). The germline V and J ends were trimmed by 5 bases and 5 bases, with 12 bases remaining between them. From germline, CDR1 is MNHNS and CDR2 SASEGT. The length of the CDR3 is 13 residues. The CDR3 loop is CASSLRGGETQYF. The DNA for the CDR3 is TGTGCCAGCAGTCTTAGGGGGGGGGAGACCCAGTACTTC.

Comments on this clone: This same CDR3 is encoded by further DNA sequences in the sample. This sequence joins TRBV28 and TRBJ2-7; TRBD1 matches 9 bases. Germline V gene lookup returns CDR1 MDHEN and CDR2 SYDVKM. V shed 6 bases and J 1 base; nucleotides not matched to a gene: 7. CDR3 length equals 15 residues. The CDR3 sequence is CASSPPGTGSYEQYF. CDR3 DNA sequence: TGTGCCAGCAGCCCCCCGGGGACAGGGTCCTACGAGCAGTACTTC.

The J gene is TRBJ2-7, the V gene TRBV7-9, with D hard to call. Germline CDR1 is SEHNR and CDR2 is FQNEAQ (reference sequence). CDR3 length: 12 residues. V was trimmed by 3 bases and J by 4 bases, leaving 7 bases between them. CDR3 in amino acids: CASSLAAYEQYF. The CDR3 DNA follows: TGTGCCAGCAGCTTGGCGGCATACGAGCAGTACTTC.

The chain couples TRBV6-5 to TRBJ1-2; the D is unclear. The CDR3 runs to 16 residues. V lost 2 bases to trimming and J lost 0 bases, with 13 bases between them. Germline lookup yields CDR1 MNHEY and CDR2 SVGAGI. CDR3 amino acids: CASSYQAGATNYGYTF. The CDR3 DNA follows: TGTGCCAGCAGTTACCAAGCGGGTGCAACTAACTATGGCTACACCTTC.

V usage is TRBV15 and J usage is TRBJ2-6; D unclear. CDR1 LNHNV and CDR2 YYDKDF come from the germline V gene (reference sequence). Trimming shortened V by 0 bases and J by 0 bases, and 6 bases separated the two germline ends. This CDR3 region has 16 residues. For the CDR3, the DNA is TGTGCCACCAGCAGAGACCGGTCCTCTGGGGCCAACGTCCTGACTTTC. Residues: CATSRDRSSGANVLTF. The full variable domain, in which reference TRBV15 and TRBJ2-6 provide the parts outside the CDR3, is DAMVIQNPRYQVTQFGKPVTLSCSQTLNHNVMYWYQQKSSQAPKLLFHYYDKDFNNEADTPDNFQSRRPNTSFCFLDIRSPGLGDTAMYLCATSRDRSSGANVLTFGAGSRLTVL.

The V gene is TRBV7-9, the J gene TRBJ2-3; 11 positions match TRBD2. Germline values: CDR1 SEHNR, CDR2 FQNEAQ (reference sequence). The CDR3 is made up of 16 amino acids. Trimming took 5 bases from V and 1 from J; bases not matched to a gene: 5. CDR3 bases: TGTGCCAGCAGCCAAGGGACTAGCGGTCGCACAGATACGCAGTATTTT. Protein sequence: CASSQGTSGRTDTQYF.

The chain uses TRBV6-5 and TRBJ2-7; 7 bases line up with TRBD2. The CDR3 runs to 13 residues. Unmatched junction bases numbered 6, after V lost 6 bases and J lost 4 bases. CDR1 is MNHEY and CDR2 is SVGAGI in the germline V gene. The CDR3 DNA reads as TGTGCCAGCAGAGCGGGGAAAAGGTACGAGCAGTACTTC. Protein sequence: CASRAGKRYEQYF.

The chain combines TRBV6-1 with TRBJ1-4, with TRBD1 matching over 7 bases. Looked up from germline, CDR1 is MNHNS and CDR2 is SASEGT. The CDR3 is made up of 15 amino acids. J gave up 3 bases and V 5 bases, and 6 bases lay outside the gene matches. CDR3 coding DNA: TGTGCCAGCAGTCGACAGGGATGGTCTAATGAAAAACTGTTTTTT. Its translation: CASSRQGWSNEKLFF.

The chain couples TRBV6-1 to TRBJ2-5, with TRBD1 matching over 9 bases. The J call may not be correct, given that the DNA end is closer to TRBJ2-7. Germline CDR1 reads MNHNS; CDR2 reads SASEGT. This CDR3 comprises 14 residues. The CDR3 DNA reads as TGTGCCAGCAGTCCGGGACAGGGCGCCTACGAGCAGTACTTC. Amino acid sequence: CASSPGQGAYEQYF.

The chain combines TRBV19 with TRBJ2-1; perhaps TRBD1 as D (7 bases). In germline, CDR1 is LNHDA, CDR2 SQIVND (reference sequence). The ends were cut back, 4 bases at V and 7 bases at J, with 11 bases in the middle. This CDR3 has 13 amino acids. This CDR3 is CASSRDSGNEQFF. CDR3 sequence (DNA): TGTGCCAGTAGTAGGGACAGCGGGAATGAGCAGTTCTTC. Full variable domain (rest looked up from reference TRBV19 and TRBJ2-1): DGGITQSPKYLFRKEGQNVTLSCEQNLNHDAMYWYRQDPGQGLRLIYYSQIVNDFQKGDIAEGYSVSREKKESFPLTVTSAQKNPTAFYLCASSRDSGNEQFFGPGTRLTVL.

In DNA form, the CDR3 reads TGTGCCAGCAGTTTAGGGAGTAATGAGCAGTTCTTC. Translating it yields CASSLGSNEQFF. J is TRBJ2-1 and V is TRBV28; the D gene is possibly TRBD2 (5 bases). V gave up 2 bases and J gave up 7 bases, with 6 bases separating them. CDR1 MDHEN and CDR2 SYDVKM come from the germline V gene. The CDR3 totals 12 residues.

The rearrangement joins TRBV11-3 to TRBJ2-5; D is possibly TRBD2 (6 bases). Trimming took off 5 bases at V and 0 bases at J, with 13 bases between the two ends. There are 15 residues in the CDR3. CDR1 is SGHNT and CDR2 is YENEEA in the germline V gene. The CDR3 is CASSPGVADQETQYF. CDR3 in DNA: TGTGCCAGCAGCCCCGGGGTAGCGGACCAAGAGACCCAGTACTTC.

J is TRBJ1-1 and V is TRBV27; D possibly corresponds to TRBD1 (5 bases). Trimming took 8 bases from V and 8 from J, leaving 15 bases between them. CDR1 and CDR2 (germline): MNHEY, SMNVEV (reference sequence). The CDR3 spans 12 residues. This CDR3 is CASRLGVGEAFF. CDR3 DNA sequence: TGTGCCAGCCGATTAGGGGTGGGGGAAGCTTTCTTT.

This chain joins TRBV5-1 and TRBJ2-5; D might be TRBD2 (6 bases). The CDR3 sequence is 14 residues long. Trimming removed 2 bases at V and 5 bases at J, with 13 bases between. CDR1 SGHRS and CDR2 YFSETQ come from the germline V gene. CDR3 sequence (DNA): TGCGCCAGCAGCTTCTCGGGGCGGGGTGAGACCCAGTACTTC. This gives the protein CASSFSGRGETQYF.

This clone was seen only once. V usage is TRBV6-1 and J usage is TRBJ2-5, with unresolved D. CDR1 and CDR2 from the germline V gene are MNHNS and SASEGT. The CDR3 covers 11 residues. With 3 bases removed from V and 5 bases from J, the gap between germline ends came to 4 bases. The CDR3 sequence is CASSEEETQYF. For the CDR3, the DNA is TGTGCCAGCAGTGAGGAGGAGACCCAGTACTTC.

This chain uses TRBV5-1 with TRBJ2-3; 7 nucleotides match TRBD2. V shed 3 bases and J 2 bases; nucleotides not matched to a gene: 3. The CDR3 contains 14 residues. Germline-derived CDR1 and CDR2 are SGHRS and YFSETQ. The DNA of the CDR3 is TGCGCCAGCAGCTCGGGACTACACACAGATACGCAGTATTTT. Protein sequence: CASSSGLHTDTQYF.

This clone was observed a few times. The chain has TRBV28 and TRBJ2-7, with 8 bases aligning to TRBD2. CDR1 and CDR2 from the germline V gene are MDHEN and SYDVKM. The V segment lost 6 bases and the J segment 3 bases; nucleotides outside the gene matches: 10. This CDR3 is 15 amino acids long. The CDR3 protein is CASSLTGGIIYEQYF. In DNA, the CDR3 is TGTGCCAGCAGCCTAACGGGGGGGATTATCTACGAGCAGTACTTC.